This TCR beta chain is from a study of blood T cell repertoires in COVID-19. Overall study: T cells, B-cell-depleted T cells, or PBMCs supplied cDNA or gDNA.

Clinical history reported by participants formed the basis on which cohorts were assigned. Authors' data handling: Reference gene primer amplification gave estimated nucleated cell counts. Libraries were prepared by immunoSEQ multiplex PCR; TCRdb keeps only in-frame clonotypes and omits some of them. V, J and clone size derive from that table, while D and trimming were established from the DNA sequence. The sample has 150,000 to 200,000 clones, 82% seen once; the top ten hold 4.5% to 6.5%. The V end was cut by 5 bases, the J end by 1 base, with 5 bases between. The CDR3 sequence is 12 residues long. CDR1 and CDR2 from the germline V gene are SNHLY and FYNNEI.

The receptor was isolated from a woman aged 55-69 years with acute COVID-19. This rearrangement joins TRBV2 to TRBJ1-1; D remains ambiguous. The sample was PBMCs or T cells enriched from blood (not recorded which). CDR3 loop: CASSRQNTEAFF. CDR3 nucleotides: TGTGCCAGCAGTAGACAGAACACTGAAGCTTTCTTT.